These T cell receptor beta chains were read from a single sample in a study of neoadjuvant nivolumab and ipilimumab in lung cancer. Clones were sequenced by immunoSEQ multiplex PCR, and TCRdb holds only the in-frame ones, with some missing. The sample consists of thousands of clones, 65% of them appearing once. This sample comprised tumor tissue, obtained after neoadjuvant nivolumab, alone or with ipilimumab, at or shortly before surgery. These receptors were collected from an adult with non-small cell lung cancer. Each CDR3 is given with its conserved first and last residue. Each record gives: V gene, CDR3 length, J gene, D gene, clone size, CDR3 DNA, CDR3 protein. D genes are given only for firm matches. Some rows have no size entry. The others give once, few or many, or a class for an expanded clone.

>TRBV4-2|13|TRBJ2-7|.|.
TGTGCCAGCTTTAGGGGGGGATCCTACGAGCAGTACTTC
CASFRGGSYEQYF
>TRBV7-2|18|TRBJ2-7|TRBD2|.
TGTGCCAGCAGCCTAGGGACACCTCCGGGACTAGTTCTGTACGAGCAGTACTTC
CASSLGTPPGLVLYEQYF
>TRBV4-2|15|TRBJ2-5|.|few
TGTGCCAGCAGCCAGGGCACGGGCCCCCGAGAGACCCAGTACTTC
CASSQGTGPRETQYF
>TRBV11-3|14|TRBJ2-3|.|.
TGTGCCAGCAGCTTAGATGGCGGGTCAGATACGCAGTATTTT
CASSLDGGSDTQYF
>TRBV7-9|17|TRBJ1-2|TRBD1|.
TGTGCCAGCAGCTCCTCCGGACAGGGCCAAATTAACTATGGCTACACCTTC
CASSSSGQGQINYGYTF
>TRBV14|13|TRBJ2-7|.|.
TGTGCCAGCAGTAGTAAGGGCTACTACGAGCAGTACTTC
CASSSKGYYEQYF
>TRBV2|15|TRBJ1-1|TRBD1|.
TGTGCCAGCCGTTACACACAGGGGTTGAACACTGAAGCTTTCTTT
CASRYTQGLNTEAFF
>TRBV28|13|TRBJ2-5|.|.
TGTGCCAGCAGTCCAGCCGGGCAAGAGACCCAGTACTTC
CASSPAGQETQYF
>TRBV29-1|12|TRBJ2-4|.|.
TGCAGCGTGGCAGAGTTCAAAAACATTCAGTACTTC
CSVAEFKNIQYF
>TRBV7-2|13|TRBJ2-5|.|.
TGTGCCAGCAGCTTAGGGCCACAAGAGACCCAGTACTTC
CASSLGPQETQYF
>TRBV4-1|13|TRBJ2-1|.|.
TGCGCCAGCAGCCAAGATCCTTACAATGAGCAGTTCTTC
CASSQDPYNEQFF
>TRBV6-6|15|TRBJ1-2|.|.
TGTGCCAGCACCCACGGGCAGACCCTATCCCGCGGCTACACCTTC
CASTHGQTLSRGYTF
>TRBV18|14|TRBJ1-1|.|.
TGTGCCAGCTCACCAGAGACGGACGGGCCTGAAGCTTTCTTT
CASSPETDGPEAFF
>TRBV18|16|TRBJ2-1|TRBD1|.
TGTGCCAGCTCACCCCGTGGACAGGGGCAGCACAATGAGCAGTTCTTC
CASSPRGQGQHNEQFF
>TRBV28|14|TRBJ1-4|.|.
TGTGCCAGCAGTTTATTGCAGGGACGTGAAAAACTGTTTTTT
CASSLLQGREKLFF